The 10 T cell receptor beta chains below were found in one sample sequenced in a study of spatial heterogeneity in lung cancer. Time point described: sample taken at primary tumor resection. MiXCR, run by TCRdb on the 5' RACE reads, gives a single entry per CDR3 protein. Of roughly 80,000 distinct CDR3 sequences in the sample, about 7.8% were seen once. This specimen was PBMCs, taken at surgery. These TCRs come from a male donor with early-stage non-small cell lung cancer.

Ten or more counts support this clonotype. The chain carries TRBV20-1 and TRBJ2-7; 13 positions agree with TRBD2. Trimming at V came to 6 bases and at J to 7 bases, leaving 9 bases not matched to a gene. Germline V lookup: CDR1 DFQATT, CDR2 SNEGSKA (reference sequence). This CDR3 region has 14 residues. The CDR3: CSAPRTSGSGEQYF. The CDR3 nucleotides are TGCAGTGCGCCTAGGACTAGCGGGAGTGGAGAGCAGTACTTC.

This rearrangement joins TRBV10-3 to TRBJ2-3, with 10 bases aligning to TRBD2. In germline, CDR1 is ENHRY, CDR2 SYGVKD. CDR3 length equals 16 residues. The V and J ends lost 6 bases and 0 bases, in that order; junction bases with no gene match: 6. CDR3 nucleotide sequence: TGTGCCATCAGGATAGCGGGAGGTTTTAGCACAGATACGCAGTATTTT. It encodes CAIRIAGGFSTDTQYF.

This clonotype was seen many times. The chain combines TRBV20-1 with TRBJ1-5, with D possibly matching TRBD1 (6 bases). CDR1 is DFQATT and CDR2 is SNEGSKA in the germline V gene (reference sequence). The CDR3 covers 12 residues. V lost 2 bases and J lost 4, with 6 bases in between. The CDR3 protein is CSARRGNQPQHF. The CDR3 DNA is TGCAGTGCTAGAAGGGGGAATCAGCCCCAGCATTTT.

This clonotype has at least ten counts. V and J are TRBV7-2 and TRBJ2-2, with TRBD2 as a possible D gene (6 bases). CDR3 length: 17 amino acids. Trimming removed 5 bases from V and 0 bases from J, with 16 bases in between. Germline loops: CDR1 SGHTA, CDR2 FQGNSA. CDR3 protein: CASSHRPTGANTGELFF. The CDR3, as DNA: TGTGCCAGCAGCCACCGGCCCACGGGGGCGAACACCGGGGAGCTGTTTTTT.

This clonotype showed up many times. The V gene is TRBV7-9, the J gene TRBJ2-3, with no clear D. V gave up 1 base and J gave up 3 bases, with 11 bases separating them. Germline assignment: CDR1 SEHNR and CDR2 FQNEAQ (reference sequence). The CDR3 runs 15 residues. This chain's CDR3 is CASSLVAVRTDTQYF. CDR3 sequence (DNA): TGTGCCAGCAGCTTAGTGGCCGTGAGGACAGATACGCAGTATTTT.

The chain uses TRBV3-1 and TRBJ2-1; D gene uncertain. The CDR3 is made up of 13 amino acids. The germline CDR1 and CDR2 sequences are LGHDT and YNNKEL (reference sequence). Deletions cut 4 bases from V and 6 bases from J, with 10 bases between. The CDR3 protein is CASSPGPRNEQFF. CDR3 bases: TGTGCCAGCAGCCCAGGACCACGCAATGAGCAGTTCTTC.

This clonotype has ten or more counts. This rearrangement joins TRBV9 to TRBJ1-2; the D is unclear. The CDR3 spans 15 residues. The V gene lost 4 bases and the J gene lost 0 bases, with 13 bases spanning the gap. Germline V gives CDR1 SGDLS, CDR2 YYNGEE. This CDR3 reads CASSSRELANYGYTF. The CDR3 DNA sequence: TGTGCCAGCAGCTCTCGAGAGTTAGCTAACTATGGCTACACCTTC.

In its sample, this clonotype was seen many times. The rearrangement links TRBV20-1 to TRBJ2-7; D unclear. This CDR3 is built from 16 residues. The V and J ends lost 3 bases and 0 bases respectively, with 18 bases between them. Germline values: CDR1 DFQATT, CDR2 SNEGSKA (reference sequence). CDR3 nucleotide sequence: TGCAGTGCTAGGGAGTGGGCTACAAGGAGCTCCTACGAGCAGTACTTC. This encodes CSAREWATRSSYEQYF.

This clonotype was seen only a few times. The chain is built from TRBV20-1 and TRBJ2-7; TRBD1 matches at 7 bases. Germline CDR1 and CDR2: DFQATT and SNEGSKA (reference sequence). The V gene end was trimmed by 0 bases and the J gene end by 6 bases; junction bases not matched to a gene: 17. This CDR3 has 17 residues. The DNA of the CDR3 is TGCAGTGCTAGAGATCGTGGCCAGACAGGGAGCTCGGTCGAGCAGTACTTC. Translated: CSARDRGQTGSSVEQYF.

This clonotype was picked up many times. This sequence joins TRBV5-8 and TRBJ2-7; weak D call: TRBD2 (6 bases). The CDR3 covers 15 residues. CDR1 is SGHTS and CDR2 is YDEGEE in the germline V gene. V was shortened by 7 bases and J by 0 bases, with 17 bases between the two germline ends. The CDR3 DNA sequence: TGTGCCAGCGGGTTAGCGGTCCATTCCTCCTACGAGCAGTACTTC. This encodes CASGLAVHSSYEQYF.